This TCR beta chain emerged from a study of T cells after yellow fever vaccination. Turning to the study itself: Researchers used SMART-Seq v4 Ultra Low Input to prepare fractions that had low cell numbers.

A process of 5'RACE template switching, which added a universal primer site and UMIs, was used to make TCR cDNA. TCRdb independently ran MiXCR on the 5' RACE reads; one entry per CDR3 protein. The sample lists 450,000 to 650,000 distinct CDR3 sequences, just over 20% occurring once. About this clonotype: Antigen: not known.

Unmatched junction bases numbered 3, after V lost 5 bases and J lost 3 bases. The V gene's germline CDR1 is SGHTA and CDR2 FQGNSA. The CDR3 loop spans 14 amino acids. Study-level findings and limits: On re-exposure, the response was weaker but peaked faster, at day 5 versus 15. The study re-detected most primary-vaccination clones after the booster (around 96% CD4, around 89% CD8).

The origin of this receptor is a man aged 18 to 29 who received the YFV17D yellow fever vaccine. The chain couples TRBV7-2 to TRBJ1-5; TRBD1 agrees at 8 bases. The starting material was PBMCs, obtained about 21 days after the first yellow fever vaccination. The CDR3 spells CASSIQGANQPQHF. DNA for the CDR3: TGTGCCAGCAGCATCCAGGGGGCCAATCAGCCCCAGCATTTT. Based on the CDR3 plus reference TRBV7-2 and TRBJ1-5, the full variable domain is GAGVSQSPSNKVTEKGKDVELRCDPISGHTALYWYRQSLGQGLEFLIYFQGNSAPDKSGLPSDRFSAERTGGSVSTLTIQRTQQEDSAVYLCASSIQGANQPQHFGDGTRLSIL.